This T cell receptor (beta chain) was retrieved from a study of T cell responses to AZD1222 COVID-19 vaccine. The germline V gene has CDR1 SGHDN and CDR2 FVKESK. Trimming at V came to 1 base and at J to 8 bases, leaving 7 bases not matched to a gene. This CDR3 has 16 amino acids. Profiled with immunoSEQ multiplex PCR; TCRdb holds only in-frame clones, not every one. This table holds 25,000 to 30,000 clones, about 92% found once. This sequence originates from an adult who received the AZD1222 COVID-19 vaccine. This chain links TRBV14 with TRBJ1-6; 8 bases are shared with TRBD1. The sample here was peripheral blood, taken 28 days after the second AZD1222 dose. The DNA of the CDR3 is TGTGCCAGCAGCCAAGTTTGGGGGACAGGAGATTCACCCCTCCACTTT. It is translated as CASSQVWGTGDSPLHF.